Listed below are T cell receptor beta chains from one sample, sequenced in a study of glioma-infiltrating T cells after dendritic cell vaccination. Method: immunoSEQ multiplex PCR; TCRdb's copy keeps in-frame clones and lacks some. The sample has tens of thousands of clones; more than 75% are singletons. The sequenced sample was blood, obtained before dendritic cell vaccination. The origin of the receptors is a human donor with glioblastoma. Both conserved end residues are part of each CDR3. Fields, in order: clone size, D gene, V gene, J gene, CDR3 DNA, CDR3 protein. A D gene is named only where the DNA matches it firmly. Some rows mark clone size as missing; the rest say once, few, many or name a class of expanded clone.

>.|TRBD1|TRBV15|TRBJ1-2
TGTGCCACCAGCAGAGGGACAGGGGGTAGCTATGGCTACACCTTC
CATSRGTGGSYGYTF
>.|TRBD1|TRBV15|TRBJ1-5
TGTGCCACCAGCAGAAGACAGGGTGAGCAGCCCCAGCATTTT
CATSRRQGEQPQHF
>few|.|TRBV6-6|TRBJ1-5
TGTGCCAGCAGTTACACCACAGATAATCAGCCCCAGCATTTT
CASSYTTDNQPQHF
>once|TRBD1|TRBV5-1|TRBJ2-5
TGCGCCAGCAGCTCAACACAGGGGTTTTTCCAAGAGACCCAGTACTTC
CASSSTQGFFQETQYF
>.|.|TRBV27|TRBJ1-4
TGTGCCAGTTCGATGACCCAGGGTTATGAAAAACTGTTTTTT
CASSMTQGYEKLFF
>.|.|TRBV6-5|TRBJ2-7
TGTGCCAGCAGTTACTCGCCGGGACACTACGAGCAGTACTTC
CASSYSPGHYEQYF
>few|TRBD1|TRBV25-1|TRBJ1-4
TGTGCCAGCAGTGCCGGGACAGCAAATGAAAAACTGTTTTTT
CASSAGTANEKLFF
>.|TRBD1|TRBV19|TRBJ2-7
TGTGCCAGTAGTCCGGGACAGGGGGCAGGTGAGCAGTACTTC
CASSPGQGAGEQYF
>.|.|TRBV6-1|TRBJ1-1
TGTGCCAGCAGTATACAGGCTCTGAACACTGAAGCTTTCTTT
CASSIQALNTEAFF
>.|TRBD2|TRBV14|TRBJ2-3
TGTGCCAGCAGCCAAGATACCCCTAGCGGGAGGTTTGCAGATACGCAGTATTTT
CASSQDTPSGRFADTQYF
>.|TRBD1|TRBV7-9|TRBJ2-7
TGTGCCAGCAGCTTAGGGAAGACAGGGTCGGGCGAGCAGTACTTC
CASSLGKTGSGEQYF
>.|.|TRBV13|TRBJ1-2
TGTGCCAGCAGCTTAGGGGGATGGTGGGAGGAAAACTATGGCTACACCTTC
CASSLGGWWEENYGYTF
>.|.|TRBV6-4|TRBJ2-1
TGTGCCAGCAGTGACCAGCCAGGGTTGGGGTACAATGAGCAGTTCTTC
CASSDQPGLGYNEQFF
>.|.|TRBV15|TRBJ1-4
TGTGCCACCAGCAGAGCGGGTGCAGATAATGAAAAACTGTTTTTT
CATSRAGADNEKLFF
>.|.|TRBV2|TRBJ1-1
TGTGCCAGCAGTGGACAGCCGAACACTGAAGCTTTCTTT
CASSGQPNTEAFF
>few|TRBD2|TRBV7-2|TRBJ2-1
TGTGCCAGCAGCTTAGGCACGGGACTAGCTCACAATGAGCAGTTCTTC
CASSLGTGLAHNEQFF
>.|TRBD1|TRBV7-6|TRBJ2-3
TGTGCCAGCAGCTTAGGTGAAAAACCGGGACAGATCACAGATACGCAGTATTTT
CASSLGEKPGQITDTQYF
>.|.|TRBV5-4|TRBJ1-3
TGTGCCAGCAGCTTGGGCGGGACGGTCGGAAACACCATATATTTT
CASSLGGTVGNTIYF
>.|TRBD2|TRBV6-4|TRBJ2-1
TGTGCCAGCAGTGCAACTAGCGGGCCATACAATGAGCAGTTCTTC
CASSATSGPYNEQFF
>.|.|TRBV12-2|TRBJ1-5
TGTGCAAGTCGCTTAGCGGGTATCAGGGGGTTGTGCAATCAGCCCCAGCATTTT
CASRLAGIRGLCNQPQHF
>.|TRBD2|TRBV5-1|TRBJ2-1
TGCGCCAGCAGCTTGGTTACTAGCGGGACGAATGAGCAGTTCTTC
CASSLVTSGTNEQFF
>.|.|TRBV5-1|TRBJ2-1
TGCGCCAGCAGCTTGGATCGGGGGAGCTCCTACAATGAGCAGTTCTTC
CASSLDRGSSYNEQFF
>.|.|TRBV15|TRBJ2-7
TGTGCCACCAGCAGAGATGGGGGGGCGGTGTACGAGCAGTACTTC
CATSRDGGAVYEQYF
>.|TRBD1|TRBV7-9|TRBJ1-3
TGTGCCAGCAGCTGGACAGGAGGGGCCTCTGGAAACACCATATATTTT
CASSWTGGASGNTIYF
>.|.|TRBV19|TRBJ2-5
TGTGCCAGTAGTATAGGAGCAGGGGAGACCCAGTACTTC
CASSIGAGETQYF
>.|.|TRBV29-1|TRBJ2-2
TGCAGCGTTGACGCAGGGAATACCGGGGAGCTGTTTTTT
CSVDAGNTGELFF
>.|.|TRBV5-1|TRBJ2-7
TGCGCCAGCAGCTTGGAGGCTAGTGGCTACGAGCAGTACTTC
CASSLEASGYEQYF
>.|.|TRBV4-1|TRBJ1-1
TGCGCCAGCAGCCAAGATCCAGGACAATTGAACACTGAAGCTTTCTTT
CASSQDPGQLNTEAFF
>.|TRBD2|TRBV30|TRBJ2-7
TGTGCCTGGGGGGGACTAGCGGAGTACGAGCAGTACTTC
CAWGGLAEYEQYF
>medium-sized|.|TRBV4-3|TRBJ1-4
TGCGCCAGCAGCCAAGATCTGGCAGGGAGGGAAAAACTGTTTTTT
CASSQDLAGREKLFF
>.|TRBD1|TRBV15|TRBJ2-7
TGTGCCACCAGCAGAGATTCTGTTTCGGGACAGGGGTCCGAGCAGTACTTC
CATSRDSVSGQGSEQYF
>.|.|TRBV2|TRBJ1-5
TGTGCCAGCAGTGATGGGGCAGGGTGGGGAAATCAGCCCCAGCATTTT
CASSDGAGWGNQPQHF
>.|TRBD2|TRBV5-6|TRBJ2-5
TGTGCCAGCAGCTTGGGTCTAGCGGGAAAGGAAGAGACCCAGTACTTC
CASSLGLAGKEETQYF